This T cell receptor (beta chain) comes out of a study of T cell responses to AZD1222 COVID-19 vaccine. As for this clone: The antigen is unknown.

Study-wide results and limits: Breadth and depth of Spike-specific TCRs rose after two AZD1222 doses. It should be noted that donors were predominantly white British and more often female, and clonal diversity was possibly underestimated.

V shed 4 bases, J shed 3 bases, and the junction held 0 bases outside the gene matches. This CDR3 comprises 12 residues. Germline CDR1 LNHDA, CDR2 SQIVND (reference sequence). Repertoires were generated with immunoSEQ multiplex PCR, while TCRdb's copy carries only in-frame clones and drops some. The sample yields under 250,000 clones, about 92% seen once. The source was peripheral blood, collected on day 0 of MenACWY control vaccination. The chain recombines TRBV19 with TRBJ2-7, with 7 bases identical to TRBD1. This TCR was recovered from an adult in good health. The CDR3 region has the DNA TGTGCCAGTAGTACAGGGGGCTACGAGCAGTACTTC. Translating it yields CASSTGGYEQYF. Together with reference TRBV19 and TRBJ2-7, the CDR3 gives the full variable domain: DGGITQSPKYLFRKEGQNVTLSCEQNLNHDAMYWYRQDPGQGLRLIYYSQIVNDFQKGDIAEGYSVSREKKESFPLTVTSAQKNPTAFYLCASSTGGYEQYFGPGTRLTVT.